These T cell receptor beta chains were read from a single sample in a study of blood T cell repertoires in COVID-19. Produced via immunoSEQ multiplex PCR; TCRdb's table is partial and in-frame only. The sample lists some 110,000 clones, around 83% seen once, with 7% to 9.5% in the top ten. Sequencing was performed on peripheral blood. These receptors originate from a man between 70 and 80 years old with acute or convalescent COVID-19. Both conserved end residues are part of each CDR3. The D gene is left open where the match is weak. The listing skips clone size in some rows; elsewhere it reads once, few, many or a size class.

TRBV5-1	few	TRBD1	TRBJ1-2	CASSLLTGDSGYTF	TGCGCCAGCAGCCTACTCACAGGGGACAGCGGCTACACCTTC
TRBV30	.	TRBD2	TRBJ2-1	CASQPSASGSYNEQFF	TGTGCCTCTCAACCTTCGGCTAGCGGTTCCTACAATGAGCAGTTCTTC
TRBV6-1	.	.	TRBJ2-1	CASSEIPKQFF	TGTGCCAGCAGTGAAATCCCTAAGCAGTTCTTC
TRBV7-3	.	.	TRBJ1-1	CASSLTLRKGSNNTEAFF	TGTGCCAGCAGCTTAACGTTAAGAAAGGGGTCGAATAACACTGAAGCTTTCTTT
TRBV28	.	.	TRBJ1-5	CASSLGGRLSNQPQHF	TGTGCCAGCAGTTTAGGGGGCAGGTTAAGCAATCAGCCCCAGCATTTT
TRBV7-2	.	TRBD2	TRBJ2-1	CASTPRWGGYNEQFF	TGTGCCAGCACCCCCAGGTGGGGGGGGTACAATGAGCAGTTCTTC
TRBV5-1	.	.	TRBJ2-1	CASTRGTEYYNEQFF	TGCGCCAGCACCCGCGGGACAGAGTACTACAATGAGCAGTTCTTC
TRBV4-2	.	.	TRBJ2-7	CASSQDRLAPNEQYF	TGTGCCAGCAGCCAAGATCGGCTAGCCCCGAACGAGCAGTACTTC
TRBV5-1	.	TRBD1	TRBJ1-4	CASSLVTGVFEKLFF	TGCGCCAGCAGCTTGGTAACAGGGGTTTTTGAAAAACTGTTTTTT
TRBV18	once	.	TRBJ2-1	CASSPPPAGGNEQFF	TGTGCCAGCTCACCTCCCCCAGCGGGCGGCAATGAGCAGTTCTTC
TRBV18	.	.	TRBJ1-2	CASSPGGDIGNYGYTF	TGTGCCAGCTCACCCGGGGGGGACATCGGCAACTATGGCTACACCTTC
TRBV11-2	few	TRBD2	TRBJ2-1	CASSFTSGNDEQFF	TGTGCCAGCAGCTTCACTAGCGGGAACGATGAGCAGTTCTTC
TRBV19	.	.	TRBJ2-5	CASSPRSSGETQYF	TGTGCCAGTAGTCCTCGATCCAGCGGAGAGACCCAGTACTTC
TRBV25-1	few	TRBD1	TRBJ1-1	CASSEQGAVNTEAFF	TGTGCCAGCAGTGAACAGGGGGCAGTGAACACTGAAGCTTTCTTT
TRBV5-1	.	TRBD2	TRBJ2-3	CASSRTSLSTDTQYF	TGCGCCAGCTCCAGGACTAGCCTAAGCACAGATACGCAGTATTTT
TRBV30	.	.	TRBJ1-5	CAWSGGRNQPQHF	TGTGCCTGGAGTGGGGGCCGCAATCAGCCCCAGCATTTT
TRBV5-4	.	.	TRBJ2-1	CASSLKAGEIDEQFF	TGTGCCAGCAGCTTGAAGGCAGGGGAGATCGATGAGCAGTTCTTC
TRBV15	.	TRBD1	TRBJ1-1	CATSGQGYYTEAFF	TGTGCCACCAGCGGACAGGGATATTACACTGAAGCTTTCTTT
TRBV9	.	.	TRBJ1-1	CASSGVAESEAFF	TGTGCCAGCAGCGGAGTGGCGGAGTCTGAAGCTTTCTTT